This TCR beta chain was recorded in a study of blood T cell repertoires in COVID-19 (dated by TCRdb to 2020 to 2021). Notes on the research overall: Collaborator samples came from the United States, Italy and Spain and covered acute and convalescent phases of COVID-19. The sample metadata nearly always contained a de-identified subject ID, COVID-19 status, age in years and sex. Where HLA class I and class II types were available, the types were taken from metadata supplied by the sample provider, not from assay-based typing. The repertoires were released in a freely available public database meant as a resource for research on the immune response to SARS-CoV-2. Samples came from the ongoing ImmuneRACE study (first 160 participants) plus 1,254 subjects from 6 global collaborators. The material from the prospective study consisted of cDNA or gDNA derived from T cells, B-cell-depleted T cells, or PBMCs. Subjects who had been exposed to COVID-19, were actively infected with it, or had recovered from it provided the deeply sampled blood TCRbeta repertoires that made up the dataset.

Compared with germline, V lacks 4 bases and J lacks 7 bases; bases without a gene match: 15. CDR3 length: 19 amino acids, cysteine to phenylalanine. Of the read, only the CDR3 DNA is kept; its 57 bases are in frame from base 1. Reading the germline V gene gives CDR1 SGHAT and CDR2 FQNNGV. Whole blood was collected in K2EDTA tubes by collaborating institutions according to the institutions' own protocols. Collaborator samples were shipped for TCRbeta analysis as frozen whole blood, isolated PBMCs, or DNA extracted from either sample type. Comment on this clone: Its antigen has not been determined. Qualities for individual bases were not recorded, and no much larger clone is one base off.

The immunoSEQ Assay, a bias-controlled multiplex PCR, was used to amplify TCRbeta CDR3 regions from genomic DNA. Per the original workflow: The number of nucleated cells in each sample was estimated from the amplification of reference gene primers within the assay. To quantify the absolute abundance of each unique TCRbeta CDR3 rearrangement, sequence reads were collapsed and filtered. For each sample, productive Simpson clonality was calculated as the square root of Simpson's diversity index across productive rearrangements. TCRdb re-hosts the immuneACCESS table, in-frame sequences only. Its copies lack some clones; in the studies checked, an unresolved V gene accounts for under half of them, and the cause for the rest is not known. V and J calls and clone size are as listed in that table; D and trimming were resolved from the DNA. The sample data list about 12,000 clones, and 82% of these were observed just once. Of the sample, about 4% falls within the top ten clones.

Results the study describes overall, beyond this receptor: How much clinical and demographic metadata was included differed by source and by participant, and the metadata was provided uncurated.

Rearrangement joined TRBV11-2 to TRBJ2-3; the central 15 bases match TRBD2. The sequencing input was peripheral blood. The receptor was isolated from an older woman with acute or convalescent COVID-19. The DNA is TGTGCCAGCAGCTCCGGGACTAGCGGGGGGCGGCAGTCTGTACATACGCAGTATTTT. Its coded protein is CASSSGTSGGRQSVHTQYF.